This TCR beta chain was identified in a study of shared clonotypes between healthy human individuals. V trimming: 4 bases; J trimming: 4 bases; junction bases outside the gene matches: 5. Germline assignment: CDR1 SGHVS and CDR2 FQNEAQ. The CDR3 covers 15 residues. The genomic DNA of each subset was split evenly across several immunoSEQ plates. This table comes from immunoSEQ multiplex PCR, and its TCRdb copy is limited to in-frame clones, with some not included. The data show about 450,000 clones, 79% seen once. The clonotype was recovered from a woman in her thirties or forties in good health. Some clones in this sample may be carry-over from other donors' samples. Sequenced sample: PBMCs. The chain uses TRBV7-8 and TRBJ2-5; TRBD2 agrees at 11 bases. CDR3 in amino acids: CASSSLTSGAETQYF. CDR3 nucleotides: TGTGCCAGCAGCTCCTTGACTAGCGGGGCAGAGACCCAGTACTTC.